The 30 T cell receptor beta chains listed next were all sequenced from one sample in a study of Graves' ophthalmopathy and Graves' hyperthyroidism. CDR3 regions of TCR beta were amplified from RNA transcripts. After a first-round RT-PCR with HTBI primers, a second-round multiplex PCR was run. A single record per CDR3 protein comes from TCRdb applying MiXCR to the multiplex PCR reads. The sample yields about 480,000 distinct CDR3 sequences, approximately 15% seen once. The specimen sequenced was blood. Receptor source: a woman aged 25 to 45 with Graves' ophthalmopathy.

This clonotype was detected many times. V gene TRBV6-5 combines with J gene TRBJ1-2, with 7 bases lining up with TRBD1. The V segment lost 2 bases and the J segment 3 bases; nucleotides outside the gene matches: 3. CDR1 and CDR2 from the germline V gene are MNHEY and SVGAGI. The CDR3 contains 14 residues. CDR3 residues: CASSYTGQDYGYTF. The CDR3 DNA reads TGTGCCAGCAGTTACACCGGACAGGACTATGGCTACACCTTC.

A word on this clonotype: Likely a read error: the CDR3 ends without its conserved phenylalanine or tryptophan. The DNA is omitted, as the CDR3 cannot be located on it reliably, and the CDR3 follows TCRdb's listing. The chain carries TRBV6-1 and TRBJ1-1. Germline loops: CDR1 MNHNS, CDR2 SASEGT. The CDR3 is 13 amino acids in total, end residues counted. CDR3 sequence reads: CASLMALHTEACL.

This clonotype has at least ten counts. The chain combines TRBV7-9 with TRBJ1-1; D call uncertain. The CDR3 runs 14 residues. The V gene's germline CDR1 is SEHNR and CDR2 FQNEAQ (reference sequence). V was pared by 1 base and J by 5 bases, with 11 bases between. CDR3 bases: TGTGCCAGCAGCTTAGGACGCATGGTAACTGAAGCTTTCTTT. It encodes CASSLGRMVTEAFF.

The chain is built from TRBV28 and TRBJ1-6, with 7 nucleotides matching TRBD1. In germline, CDR1 is MDHEN, CDR2 SYDVKM. The CDR3 has 14 amino acids. The V and J ends lost 6 bases and 1 base, in that order; junction bases with no gene match: 0. This chain's CDR3 is CASRTGSYNSPLHF. In DNA, the CDR3 is TGTGCCAGCAGGACAGGGTCCTATAATTCACCCCTCCACTTT. Based on the CDR3 plus reference TRBV28 and TRBJ1-6, the full variable domain is DVKVTQSSRYLVKRTGEKVFLECVQDMDHENMFWYRQDPGLGLRLIYFSYDVKMKEKGDIPEGYSVSREKKERFSLILESASTNQTSMYLCASRTGSYNSPLHFGNGTRLTVT.

This clonotype showed up many times. The chain carries TRBV12-3 or TRBV12-4 and TRBJ2-7; the match to TRBD2 covers 7 bases. V lost 1 base to trimming and J lost 0 bases; unmatched junction nucleotides: 9. The CDR3 loop spans 17 amino acids. The CDR3 reads CASSLGPWGGGSYEQYF. The CDR3, as DNA: TGTGCCAGCAGTTTAGGCCCCTGGGGGGGGGGCTCCTACGAGCAGTACTTC.

This clonotype was seen repeatedly, ten times or more. The rearrangement links TRBV7-9 to TRBJ1-2, with unresolved D. The CDR3 is 14 residues long. Germline CDR1 and CDR2: SEHNR and FQNEAQ (reference sequence). V lost 5 bases, J lost 3 bases, and 13 bases lay in between. The CDR3 bases are TGTGCCAGCAGCCCCGGACCCGGGGACTATGGCTACACCTTC. Encoded protein: CASSPGPGDYGYTF.

The V and J genes are TRBV29-1 and TRBJ2-7; 8 bases align to TRBD1. The CDR3 totals 11 residues. Trimming removed 6 bases from V and 6 bases from J; junction bases left unmatched: 4. Germline CDR1 is SQVTM and CDR2 is ANQGSEA. The CDR3 spells CSVNRGSEQYF. CDR3 DNA sequence: TGCAGCGTGAACAGGGGGAGCGAGCAGTACTTC.

This clonotype was detected ten times or more. This chain connects TRBV15 to TRBJ1-1; D is unresolved. The CDR3 is made up of 14 amino acids. The ends were cut back, 0 bases at V and 8 bases at J, with 13 bases in the middle. Per the germline V gene, CDR1 is LNHNV and CDR2 is YYDKDF (reference sequence). CDR3 coding DNA: TGTGCCACCAGCAGAGATCCCCCTTCGGCGGAAGCTTTCTTT. Translated: CATSRDPPSAEAFF.

The table lists this clonotype with many counts. The CDR3 region has the DNA TGTGCCAGCAGCTTAAGGTCAGGGGTCGGCTACACCTTC. Its protein product is CASSLRSGVGYTF. This chain links TRBV7-9 with TRBJ1-2; D is perhaps TRBD1 (6 bases). V lost 2 bases and J lost 8, with 12 bases in between. CDR3 length: 13 residues. The germline CDR1 and CDR2 sequences are SEHNR and FQNEAQ (reference sequence).

This clonotype was observed many times. J is TRBJ2-7 and V is TRBV20-1; 16 bases map to TRBD2. The CDR3 spans 18 residues. Germline V gene lookup returns CDR1 DFQATT and CDR2 SNEGSKA (reference sequence). J lost 3 bases, V lost 0 bases, and 8 bases had no gene match. CDR3 sequence reads: CSARDPGTSGRALYEQYF. The CDR3 DNA reads TGCAGTGCTAGAGATCCTGGGACTAGCGGGAGGGCCCTCTACGAGCAGTACTTC.

Many counts were recorded for this clonotype. J is TRBJ2-7 and V is TRBV4-1, with D possibly TRBD2 on 6 matching bases. V shed 1 base and J shed 4 bases, with 14 bases lying between them. The CDR3 is made up of 15 amino acids. Germline CDR1 MGHRA, CDR2 YSYEKL. CDR3 amino acids: CASSQVSAGRYEQYF. The CDR3 nucleotides read TGCGCCAGCAGCCAAGTTTCTGCAGGGAGGTACGAGCAGTACTTC.

In this sample, this clonotype turned up a few times. The chain has TRBV5-6 and TRBJ2-7; the D gene is possibly TRBD1 (6 bases). V lost 0 bases, J lost 4 bases, and 14 bases lay in between. The germline V gene encodes CDR1 SGHDT and CDR2 YYEEEE. CDR3 size: 15 residues. DNA for the CDR3: TGTGCCAGCAGCTTGGTTGGGGACACCCTTTACGAGCAGTACTTC. This codes for CASSLVGDTLYEQYF.

This clonotype has a count of ten or more. This rearrangement joins TRBV12-3 or TRBV12-4 to TRBJ1-3; perhaps TRBD1 as D (5 bases). The CDR3 totals 16 residues. Trimming stripped 4 bases from V and 0 bases from J, with 13 bases between. The CDR3 sequence: CASSSPTESSGNTIYF. The CDR3, as DNA: TGTGCCAGCAGTTCGCCGACAGAAAGCTCTGGAAACACCATATATTTT.

This clonotype has at least ten counts. This sequence joins TRBV20-1 and TRBJ1-5; D uncertain. The CDR3 covers 13 residues. Trimming cost V 3 bases and J 7 bases, with 13 bases left between them. Germline V gene lookup returns CDR1 DFQATT and CDR2 SNEGSKA (reference sequence). The CDR3 DNA reads as TGCAGTGCTAGTCTCGCGGAAGGACAGCCCCAGCATTTT. Translated, it gives CSASLAEGQPQHF.

This clonotype has at least ten counts. J is TRBJ2-5 and V is TRBV6-1; TRBD2 agrees at 9 bases. Germline V lookup: CDR1 MNHNS, CDR2 SASEGT. There are 16 residues in the CDR3. The V and J ends lost 7 bases and 5 bases, in that order; junction bases with no gene match: 14. The CDR3: CASKDSLLAGGETQYF. CDR3 nucleotide sequence: TGTGCCAGCAAAGATAGTTTACTAGCGGGTGGGGAGACCCAGTACTTC.

This clonotype was picked up many times. The chain uses TRBV28 and TRBJ2-2, with D perhaps given as TRBD1 or TRBD2 (5 bases each). With 8 bases removed from V and 1 base from J, the gap between germline ends came to 14 bases. CDR1 and CDR2 (germline): MDHEN, SYDVKM. CDR3 length: 15 amino acids. The CDR3 loop is CASGGGPMNTGELFF. The DNA for the CDR3 is TGTGCCAGCGGGGGTGGGCCTATGAACACCGGGGAGCTGTTTTTT.

The chain has TRBV12-3 or TRBV12-4 and TRBJ1-1; tentative D call: TRBD1 (6 bases). The CDR3 is 13 amino acids. The germline V and J ends were trimmed by 5 bases and 3 bases, with 10 bases remaining between them. The CDR3 region is CASSPGADTEAFF. In DNA, the CDR3 is TGTGCCAGCAGTCCAGGGGCGGACACTGAAGCTTTCTTT.

CDR3 DNA: TGCAGTGCTGTAGACAGACGAGGGTCCTACGAGCAGTACTTC. Translation gives CSAVDRRGSYEQYF. The chain is built from TRBV20-1 and TRBJ2-7; either TRBD1 or TRBD2 may fit D (5 bases each). Trimming removed 5 bases from V and 1 base from J, with 15 bases in between. CDR3 length: 14 residues. The germline CDR1 and CDR2 sequences are DFQATT and SNEGSKA (reference sequence).

This clonotype was seen at least ten times. V gene TRBV28 combines with J gene TRBJ2-7; D perhaps matches TRBD1 (7 bases). Trimming removed 2 bases from V and 12 bases from J, with 11 bases in between. Germline V lookup: CDR1 MDHEN, CDR2 SYDVKM. This CDR3 spans 11 amino acids. Here the CDR3 DNA reads TGTGCCAGCAGTTTAGGAGGGGGCCGGTACTTC. Its protein product is CASSLGGGRYF.

Concerning this clonotype itself: The germline gene is not matched at one end of the junction; a read error may be the cause. This chain joins TRBV28 and TRBJ2-7, with D possibly matching TRBD2 (7 bases). CDR1 and CDR2 from the germline V gene are MDHEN and SYDVKM. This CDR3 is built from 16 residues. The CDR3 nucleotides are TGTGCCAGCAGTTTTTTCCCGGGGGGCCAGAACTACGAGCATTACTTC. Residues: CASSFFPGGQNYEHYF.

This clonotype has a count of ten or more. The V gene is TRBV28, the J gene TRBJ1-1; tentatively, D is TRBD1 (5 bases). Germline values: CDR1 MDHEN, CDR2 SYDVKM. The CDR3 loop spans 14 amino acids. The V and J ends lost 8 bases and 2 bases respectively, with 15 bases between them. This CDR3 reads CASGVIGDNTEAFF. The CDR3 bases are TGTGCCAGCGGAGTCATCGGGGACAACACTGAAGCTTTCTTT.

There are many counts of this clonotype. The chain carries TRBV29-1 and TRBJ1-1; 7 positions agree with TRBD1. The CDR3 is made up of 15 amino acids. Germline CDR1 is SQVTM and CDR2 is ANQGSEA. After removal of 1 base from V and 2 bases from J, the junction contained 7 bases not matched to a gene. The DNA for the CDR3 is TGCAGCGTTGAAGGGGACAGCGTCATCAACACTGAAGCTTTCTTT. It translates to CSVEGDSVINTEAFF. The variable domain in full, with the rest retrieved from reference TRBV29-1 and TRBJ1-1, is SAVISQKPSRDICQRGTSLTIQCQVDSQVTMMFWYRQQPGQSLTLIATANQGSEATYESGFVIDKFPISRPNLTFSTLTVSNMSPEDSSIYLCSVEGDSVINTEAFFGQGTRLTVV.

The chain is built from TRBV2 and TRBJ2-7; D is unresolved. The V end was cut by 2 bases, the J end by 6 bases, with 5 bases between. This CDR3 is 11 amino acids long. Germline CDR1 is SNHLY and CDR2 is FYNNEI. The CDR3 protein is CASSETGEQYF. CDR3 sequence (DNA): TGTGCCAGCAGTGAAACGGGCGAGCAGTACTTC.

This clonotype has only a few counts. The chain combines TRBV9 with TRBJ2-5, with D possibly being TRBD1 (7 bases). CDR1 is SGDLS, CDR2 YYNGEE, per germline. Trimming cost V 3 bases and J 5 bases, with 14 bases left between them. There are 14 residues in the CDR3. CDR3 residues: CASSDQGGVETQYF. CDR3 nucleotides: TGTGCCAGCAGCGATCAGGGGGGTGTGGAGACCCAGTACTTC.

This chain links TRBV28 with TRBJ1-5; TRBD1 matches at 9 bases. Germline assignment: CDR1 MDHEN and CDR2 SYDVKM. V shed 4 bases and J 3 bases; nucleotides not matched to a gene: 7. There are 16 residues in the CDR3. The DNA of the CDR3 is TGTGCCAGCAGTTCGGGCGGGACAGGGAACAATCAGCCCCAGCATTTT. Translating it yields CASSSGGTGNNQPQHF.

In DNA, the CDR3 is TGTGCCAGCTCACCACGAGAGACGTCTTATGGCTACACCTTC. Protein product: CASSPRETSYGYTF. The chain has TRBV18 and TRBJ1-2; D gene ambiguous. This CDR3 is built from 14 residues. CDR1 KGHSH and CDR2 LQKENI come from the germline V gene. V dropped 1 base and J dropped 5 bases, with 11 bases sitting between them. The full variable domain, in which reference TRBV18 and TRBJ1-2 provide the parts outside the CDR3, is NAGVMQNPRHLVRRRGQEARLRCSPMKGHSHVYWYRQLPEEGLKFMVYLQKENIIDESGMPKERFSAEFPKEGPSILRIQQVVRGDSAAYFCASSPRETSYGYTFGSGTRLTVV.

This clonotype was recorded many times. The rearrangement uses TRBV6-5 and TRBJ1-2, with 7 nucleotides matching TRBD1. Germline CDR1 reads MNHEY; CDR2 reads SVGAGI. With V trimmed by 7 bases and J by 4 bases, 12 bases remained unmatched. This CDR3 is built from 15 residues. The chain's CDR3 is CASKGGQAGIYGYTF. In DNA form, the CDR3 reads TGTGCCAGCAAAGGCGGACAGGCCGGGATCTATGGCTACACCTTC.

The sample holds many counts of this clonotype. The V and J genes are TRBV6-1 and TRBJ2-4, with D possibly TRBD1 on 5 matching bases. The CDR3 has 9 amino acids. Looked up from germline, CDR1 is MNHNS and CDR2 is SASEGT. The ends were cut back, 9 bases at V and 13 bases at J, with 10 bases in the middle. CDR3 sequence reads: CARRAGQYF. The CDR3 DNA reads TGTGCCAGAAGGGCAGGGCAGTACTTC.

This clonotype was observed many times. V is TRBV7-3 and J is TRBJ2-4; D gene uncertain. Trimming pared 5 bases from V and 1 base from J, leaving 12 bases between. There are 15 residues in the CDR3. The germline CDR1 and CDR2 sequences are SGHTA and FQGTGA. CDR3 in amino acids: CASSQDPGAKNIQYF. The CDR3 nucleotides are TGTGCCAGCAGCCAGGACCCTGGGGCCAAAAACATTCAGTACTTC.

The sample holds many counts of this clonotype. The rearrangement joins TRBV6-1 to TRBJ1-1, with D possibly TRBD1 on 5 matching bases. The germline V gene has CDR1 MNHNS and CDR2 SASEGT. The ends were cut back, 6 bases at V and 2 bases at J, with 13 bases in the middle. CDR3 length equals 14 residues. The CDR3 protein is CASRPGTINTEAFF. CDR3 sequence (DNA): TGTGCCAGCAGACCCGGGACGATAAACACTGAAGCTTTCTTT.